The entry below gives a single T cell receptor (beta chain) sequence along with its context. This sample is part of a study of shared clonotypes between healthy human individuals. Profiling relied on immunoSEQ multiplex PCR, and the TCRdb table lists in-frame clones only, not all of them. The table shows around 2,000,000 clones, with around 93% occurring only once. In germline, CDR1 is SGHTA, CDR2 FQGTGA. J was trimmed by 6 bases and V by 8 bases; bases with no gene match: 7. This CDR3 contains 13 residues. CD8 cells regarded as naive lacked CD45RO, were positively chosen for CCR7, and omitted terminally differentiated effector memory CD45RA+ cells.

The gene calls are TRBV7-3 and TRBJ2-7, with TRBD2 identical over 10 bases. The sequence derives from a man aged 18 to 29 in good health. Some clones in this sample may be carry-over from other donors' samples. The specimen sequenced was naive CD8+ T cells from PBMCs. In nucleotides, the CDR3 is TGTGCCAGCGGATTAGCGGGAGGCGGCGAGCAGTACTTC. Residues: CASGLAGGGEQYF. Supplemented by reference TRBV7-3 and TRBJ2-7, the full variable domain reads GAGVSQTPSNKVTEKGKYVELRCDPISGHTALYWYRQSLGQGPEFLIYFQGTGAADDSGLPNDRFFAVRPEGSVSTLKIQRTERGDSAVYLCASGLAGGGEQYFGPGTRLTVT.